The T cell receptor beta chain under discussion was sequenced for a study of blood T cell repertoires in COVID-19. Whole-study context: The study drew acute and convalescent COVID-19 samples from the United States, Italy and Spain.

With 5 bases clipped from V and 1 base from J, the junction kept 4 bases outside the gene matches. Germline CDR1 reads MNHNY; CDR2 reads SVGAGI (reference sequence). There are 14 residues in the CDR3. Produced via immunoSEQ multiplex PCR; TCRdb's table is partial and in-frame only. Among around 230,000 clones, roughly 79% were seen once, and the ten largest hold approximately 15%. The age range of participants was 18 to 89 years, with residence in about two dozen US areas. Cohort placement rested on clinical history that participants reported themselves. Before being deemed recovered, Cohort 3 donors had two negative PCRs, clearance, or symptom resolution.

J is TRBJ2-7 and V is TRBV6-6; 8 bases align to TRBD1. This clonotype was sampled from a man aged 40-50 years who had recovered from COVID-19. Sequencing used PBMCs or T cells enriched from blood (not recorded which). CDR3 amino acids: CASSLRQGSYEQYF. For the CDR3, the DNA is TGTGCCAGCAGTCTCAGACAGGGGTCCTACGAGCAGTACTTC.